This T cell receptor beta chain was captured by sequencing in a study of T cells in Graves' hyperthyroidism and ophthalmopathy. The study left out patients who had uncontrolled infection, other autoimmune disease, pregnancy or lactation. The germline gives CDR1 SGHDT, CDR2 YYEEEE. Trimming removed 4 bases at V and 3 bases at J, with 10 bases between. The CDR3 sequence is 13 residues long. Amplification of TCR beta CDR3 regions used RNA as the template. The HTBI primer set served for first-round RT-PCR of the TCR CDR3. MiXCR, applied by TCRdb to the multiplex PCR reads, yields one record per CDR3 protein. The table shows around 700,000 distinct CDR3 sequences, with about a third occurring only once.

The clonotype comes from a woman in her 40s with Graves' hyperthyroidism. J is TRBJ1-1 and V is TRBV5-6, with D possibly TRBD1 on 6 matching bases. The sequenced sample consisted of blood. The CDR3 is CASSTKGDTEAFF. CDR3 nucleotide sequence: TGTGCCAGCAGCACAAAGGGGGACACTGAAGCTTTCTTT.